The sequence of this T cell receptor beta chain was determined in a study of blood T cells in healthy people across ages. A second PCR, run for roughly 6 to 11 cycles, used a sample-barcoded 5' primer plus a J-beta primer mix. TCRdb fed the 5' RACE reads into MiXCR, producing one record per CDR3 protein. The sample lists over 1,300,000 distinct CDR3 sequences, roughly 64% occurring once. Those donating, healthy Caucasian individuals from Russia, were aged roughly 6 to 95. Isolation per sample recovered at least 7 million PBMCs. V lost 4 bases and J 8 bases, leaving 12 bases between the germline ends. Germline V gene data show CDR1 as SEHNR and CDR2 as FQNEAQ (reference sequence). The CDR3 covers 13 residues. Study-level points and caveats: Greater diversity and more naive CD4+ cells were seen in long-lived donors than in aged donors.

About this clonotype itself: The antigen is undetermined.

This chain uses TRBV7-9 with TRBJ2-1; D unclear. The sample consisted of blood. The origin of this receptor is a young man in good health. DNA for the CDR3: TGTGCCAGCAGCTACTATCATGCGGATGAGCAGTTCTTC. This sequence encodes CASSYYHADEQFF.